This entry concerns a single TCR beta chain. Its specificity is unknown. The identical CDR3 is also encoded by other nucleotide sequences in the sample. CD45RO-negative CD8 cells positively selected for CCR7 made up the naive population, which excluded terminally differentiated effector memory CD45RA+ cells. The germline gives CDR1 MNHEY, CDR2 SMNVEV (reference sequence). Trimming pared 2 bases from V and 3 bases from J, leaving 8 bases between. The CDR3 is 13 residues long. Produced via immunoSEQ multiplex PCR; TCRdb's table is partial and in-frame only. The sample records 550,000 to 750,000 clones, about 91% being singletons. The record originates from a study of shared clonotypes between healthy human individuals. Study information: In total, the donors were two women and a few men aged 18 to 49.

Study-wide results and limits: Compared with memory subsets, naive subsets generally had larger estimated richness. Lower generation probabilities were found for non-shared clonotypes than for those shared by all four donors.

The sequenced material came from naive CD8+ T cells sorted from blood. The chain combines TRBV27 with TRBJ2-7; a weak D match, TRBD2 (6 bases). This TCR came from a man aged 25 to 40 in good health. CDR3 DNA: TGTGCCAGCAGTTTACGCGGGAACTACGAGCAGTACTTC. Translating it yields CASSLRGNYEQYF.